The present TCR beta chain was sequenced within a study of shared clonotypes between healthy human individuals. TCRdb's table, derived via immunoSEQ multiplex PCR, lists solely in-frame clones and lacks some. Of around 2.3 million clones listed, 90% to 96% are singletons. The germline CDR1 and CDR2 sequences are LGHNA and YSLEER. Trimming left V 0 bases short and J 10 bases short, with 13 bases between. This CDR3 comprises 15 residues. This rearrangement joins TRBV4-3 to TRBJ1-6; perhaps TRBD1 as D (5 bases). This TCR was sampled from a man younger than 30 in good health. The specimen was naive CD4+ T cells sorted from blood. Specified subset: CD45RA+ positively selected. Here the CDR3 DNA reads TGCGCCAGCAGCCAAGATCCCCAGGGAGAATCACCCCTCCACTTT. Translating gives CASSQDPQGESPLHF.